This section outlines one T cell receptor beta chain sequence together with its context. Authors' processing steps: Estimates of nucleated cell counts were drawn from the amplification of reference gene primers. This table comes from immunoSEQ multiplex PCR, and its TCRdb copy is limited to in-frame clones, with some not included. The DNA was the basis for D and trimming; V, J and clone size are from that table. The sample has more than 95,000 clones, about 90% seen once. This record comes from a study of blood T cell repertoires in COVID-19. About the research overall: Sources were T cells, B-cell-depleted T cells, or PBMCs; the material itself was cDNA or gDNA.

Germline V gene sequence: CDR1 LNHDA, CDR2 SQIVND (reference sequence). V trimming: 5 bases; J trimming: 3 bases; junction bases outside the gene matches: 8. The CDR3 is made up of 16 amino acids. This clonotype was obtained from a man aged 45-65 years with acute or convalescent COVID-19. The chain combines TRBV19 with TRBJ2-2, with TRBD2 matching 8 bases. Sequencing was carried out using peripheral blood. The CDR3 DNA reads TGTGCCAGTAGTCGGAGGAGCGGGAGAGACACCGGGGAGCTGTTTTTT. It specifies CASSRRSGRDTGELFF.